This T cell receptor (beta chain) stems from a study of cytomegalovirus exposure and HLA in healthy donors. Across the whole study: Earlier, some 200 million T cells were analyzed, and about 120 million unique TCR beta sequences were found among them. About 80 million unique TCRs from HLA-typed donors made up an early data release. General observations from the study: Further analysis was carried out later, and it showed several of the most significant clusters appearing linked to common viral pathogens.

The PCR made use of 60 Vbeta and 13 Jbeta primers. The assay was immunoSEQ multiplex PCR, and TCRdb's table has in-frame clones only and misses some. Of approximately 110,000 clones in the sample, approximately 70% are singletons; the top ten hold approximately 0.9%. A single count supports this clone. Its matching antigen is unknown. Other nucleotide sequences in the sample specify the same CDR3. When sampled, the donors appeared nominally healthy, though they likely had unrecorded immune exposures. V lost 3 bases and J lost 4, with 6 bases in between. The germline V gene has CDR1 LNHDA and CDR2 SQIVND (reference sequence). The CDR3 has 13 residues.

This chain links TRBV19 with TRBJ1-4; D uncertain. This TCR came from a woman aged 30 to 39 in good health and CMV-seronegative. The sample taken for sequencing was PBMCs. The CDR3 DNA is TGTGCCAGTAGTATTCGGGGTAATGAAAAACTGTTTTTT. Protein product: CASSIRGNEKLFF.